This TCR beta chain is drawn from a study of shared clonotypes between healthy human individuals. Germline CDR1 reads SGHDT; CDR2 reads YYEEEE. CDR3 length: 15 amino acids. V was pared by 5 bases and J by 2 bases, with 10 bases of the junction left unmatched. Splitting the CD4+ cells yielded a CD45RA+ naive subset and a CD45RA-negative memory subset. Findings and caveats of the study: Non-shared clonotypes displayed generation probabilities falling below those of clonotypes present in all four donors. In having few donors, the study represented limited genetic and exposure-history diversity. As a rule, naive subsets had a larger estimated richness than memory subsets.

Sequencing used immunoSEQ multiplex PCR; TCRdb keeps in-frame clones, though not all of them. The sample carries millions of clones, 85% to 95% recorded once. Details on this clone: The antigen is unknown.

Specimen: naive CD4+ T cells sorted from blood. The sample's subset: CD45RA+ positively selected. The receptor comes from a man aged 18 to 29 in good health. The genes are TRBV5-6 and TRBJ2-7; 7 positions match TRBD1. The CDR3 sequence is CASRDDRDQPYEQYF. The CDR3 DNA reads as TGTGCCAGCAGGGATGACAGGGACCAACCCTACGAGCAGTACTTC.